Below are 12 T cell receptor beta chains sequenced from a single sample in a study of STAT5B mutations in CD4+ large granular lymphocyte leukemia. Libraries were prepared by immunoSEQ multiplex PCR; TCRdb keeps only in-frame clonotypes and omits some of them. The table records more than 30,000 clones, around 80% of them present only once. Sequenced sample: CD4+ T cells from blood buffy coats. These receptors all stem from a human donor in good health.

The chain joins TRBV7-2 to TRBJ2-4; D not certain. CDR3 length equals 15 residues. Germline V gene data show CDR1 as SGHTA and CDR2 as FQGNSA. V was shortened by 6 bases and J by 0 bases, with 12 bases between the two germline ends. This chain's CDR3 is CASSPPALAKNIQYF. In nucleotides, the CDR3 is TGTGCCAGCAGTCCCCCGGCCTTAGCCAAAAACATTCAGTACTTC.

The CDR3 coding sequence is TGTGCCAGCAGTGCCTTCGGGGGGGCTTCTAGCGGCTCCTACAATGAGCAGTTCTTC. Its protein is CASSAFGGASSGSYNEQFF. The chain recombines TRBV6-1 with TRBJ2-1; 8 nucleotides align to TRBD2. The V segment lost 4 bases and the J segment 0 bases; nucleotides outside the gene matches: 14. This CDR3 is 19 amino acids long. Per the germline V gene, CDR1 is MNHNS and CDR2 is SASEGT.

This clone was recorded once. The genes are TRBV5-4 and TRBJ2-3, with TRBD2 identical over 12 bases. V lost 4 bases to trimming and J lost 3 bases; unmatched junction nucleotides: 6. The CDR3 is 16 amino acids. Germline CDR1 reads SGHNT; CDR2 reads YYREEE (reference sequence). The CDR3 spells CASSHPSGRATDTQYF. In nucleotides, the CDR3 is TGTGCCAGCAGCCATCCTAGCGGGAGGGCGACAGATACGCAGTATTTT.

This clone has a single count. The chain has TRBV4-2 and TRBJ2-2; 8 bases are shared with TRBD2. This CDR3 region has 16 residues. After removal of 3 bases from V and 5 bases from J, the junction contained 8 bases not matched to a gene. CDR1 is LGHNA and CDR2 is YNFKEQ in the germline V gene. CDR3 residues: CASSQVGRGGTGELFF. The DNA for the CDR3 is TGTGCCAGCAGCCAGGTGGGCCGCGGGGGGACCGGGGAGCTGTTTTTT.

The rearrangement uses TRBV4-2 and TRBJ2-5, with D possibly being TRBD1 or TRBD2 (5 bases each). The CDR3 sequence is 14 residues long. Trimming removed 1 base from V and 5 bases from J, with 11 bases in between. CDR1 and CDR2 (germline): LGHNA, YNFKEQ. Here the CDR3 DNA reads TGTGCCAGCAGCCAAGCCGGGGCCGAGGAGACCCAGTACTTC. As protein: CASSQAGAEETQYF.

This clone was detected a few times. Mismatch with germline at one junction end may stem from a read error. This chain joins TRBV6-5 and TRBJ1-1; no clear D. Germline V gene lookup returns CDR1 MNHEY and CDR2 SVGAGI. The CDR3 has 10 residues. CDR3 protein: CASSCMTGGF. Written as DNA, the CDR3 is TGTGCCAGCAGTTGCATGACCGGAGGCTTT.

The V call is TRBV5-4, the J call TRBJ2-7; 8 positions match TRBD2. CDR1 is SGHNT and CDR2 is YYREEE in the germline V gene (reference sequence). This CDR3 is 15 amino acids long. Unmatched junction bases numbered 11, after V lost 3 bases and J lost 6 bases. The CDR3 DNA sequence: TGTGCCAGCAGCTCCCTTAGCGGGAAAATTAGCGAGCAGTACTTC. It yields the protein CASSSLSGKISEQYF.

The CDR3 here is CASSQTGWEIEQFF. The CDR3 DNA sequence: TGTGCCAGCAGCCAGACAGGATGGGAGATTGAGCAGTTCTTC. The rearrangement uses TRBV28 and TRBJ2-1; possible D gene TRBD1, 6 bases. The V end was cut by 6 bases, the J end by 9 bases, with 18 bases between. CDR1 is MDHEN, CDR2 SYDVKM, per germline. The CDR3 runs 14 residues.

The chain is built from TRBV19 and TRBJ1-4; a possible D gene is TRBD1 (6 bases). CDR3 size: 13 residues. V was shortened by 5 bases and J by 8 bases, with 12 bases between the two germline ends. Germline V lookup: CDR1 LNHDA, CDR2 SQIVND (reference sequence). The CDR3 coding sequence is TGTGCCAGTAGTCACGGACAGCGCGAAAAACTGTTTTTT. It is translated as CASSHGQREKLFF.

This clone was recorded only once. This rearrangement joins TRBV14 to TRBJ2-7; D remains unclear. Germline loops: CDR1 SGHDN, CDR2 FVKESK. The V gene lost 3 bases and the J gene lost 0 bases, with 12 bases spanning the gap. The CDR3 runs 15 residues. CDR3 DNA: TGTGCCAGCAGCCACCTGACTGCAACCTCCTACGAGCAGTACTTC. Residues: CASSHLTATSYEQYF.

The chain has TRBV7-9 and TRBJ2-7; D uncertain. Germline V CDR1 and CDR2: SEHNR, FQNEAQ (reference sequence). Trimming removed 4 bases at V and 4 bases at J, with 14 bases between. The CDR3 is 14 amino acids. CDR3 DNA: TGTGCCAGCAGCTCCTACCCGCTTGGGTACGAGCAGTACTTC. It encodes CASSSYPLGYEQYF.

This clone showed up just once. CDR3 sequence: CASSLVETGAVNEQFF. The CDR3 coding sequence is TGCGCCAGCAGCTTGGTTGAGACAGGGGCTGTGAATGAGCAGTTCTTC. The rearrangement joins TRBV5-1 to TRBJ2-1, with TRBD1 matching over 8 bases. This CDR3 has 16 amino acids. V trimming: 0 bases; J trimming: 7 bases; junction bases outside the gene matches: 9. Germline assignment: CDR1 SGHRS and CDR2 YFSETQ.